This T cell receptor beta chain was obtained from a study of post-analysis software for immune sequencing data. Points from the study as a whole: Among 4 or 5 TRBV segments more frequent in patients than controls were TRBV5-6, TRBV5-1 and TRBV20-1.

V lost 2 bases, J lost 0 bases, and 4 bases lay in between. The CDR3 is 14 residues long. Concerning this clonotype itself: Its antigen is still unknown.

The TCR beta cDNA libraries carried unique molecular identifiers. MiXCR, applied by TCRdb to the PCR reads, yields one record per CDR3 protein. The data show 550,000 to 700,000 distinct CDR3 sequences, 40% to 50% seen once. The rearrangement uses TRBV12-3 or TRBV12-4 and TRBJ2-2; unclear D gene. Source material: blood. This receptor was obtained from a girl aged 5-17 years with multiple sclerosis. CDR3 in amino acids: CASSLSANTGELFF. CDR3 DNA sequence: TGTGCCAGCAGTTTATCCGCGAACACCGGGGAGCTGTTTTTT.